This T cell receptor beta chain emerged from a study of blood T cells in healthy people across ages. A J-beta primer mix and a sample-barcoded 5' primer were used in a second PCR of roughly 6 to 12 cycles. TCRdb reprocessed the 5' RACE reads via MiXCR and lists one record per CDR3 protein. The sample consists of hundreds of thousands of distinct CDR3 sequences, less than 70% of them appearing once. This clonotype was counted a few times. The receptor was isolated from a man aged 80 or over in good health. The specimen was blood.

Here the CDR3 reads CAISEREVSYEQYF. CDR3 nucleotides: TGTGCCATCAGTGAGAGGGAGGTTTCCTACGAGCAGTACTTC. V usage is TRBV10-3 and J usage is TRBJ2-7; D might be TRBD2 (6 bases). CDR1 is ENHRY, CDR2 SYGVKD, per germline. CDR3 length: 14 amino acids. The V end was cut by 2 bases, the J end by 1 base, with 9 bases between.